This T cell receptor (beta chain) appears in the sequencing data of a study of beta chain features in type 1 diabetes (dated by TCRdb to the late 2010s). The study in broad terms: Mean age, gender distribution, total cell number and subset yield did not differ between patients and healthy donors. Whereas all 30 or so donors provided naive and central memory subsets, regulatory and stem cell-like memory subsets were isolated from just 8 patients and roughly eight healthy donors. In the study, TCRB repertoires of sorted circulating CD4+ T cell subsets from recently diagnosed type 1 diabetes patients were compared with those of matched healthy donors. A total of 90 million to 130 million sorted cells were examined across all samples, and a strong correlation was observed between cell number per subset and RNA yield. Paper-wide results and their limitations: Because the HLA sub-analyses included only small numbers of individuals, any influence of HLA type on TCRB rearrangement was left unresolved. A moderate but significant shortening of TCRB CDR3 length was observed in type 1 diabetes patients in all four CD4+ subsets. Naive, central memory and regulatory TCRB repertoires appeared more similar among patients than among healthy donors. PCR might favor shorter templates, but patient and control samples were amplified and corrected together, so any skew would affect both groups equally. At VDJ recombination sites, patients with type 1 diabetes made fewer insertions and deleted more nucleotides, a pattern implying thymic rearrangement abnormalities. Sequencing cDNA rather than genomic DNA could over-represent highly expressing activated cells, although activation and CD3 levels did not differ between groups.

All of the isolated RNA was reverse transcribed with the High Capacity cDNA Reverse Transcription Kit, so expressed TCRB transcripts were sequenced. Naive, central memory and regulatory T cell samples underwent deep immunoSEQ sequencing, averaging roughly 3.5 million total reads per sample. Sorted cells were lysed in RLT buffer, and RNA was extracted using DNase-treated RNeasy Micro or Mini kits according to cell number. To prevent cross-contamination, each cell subset was processed individually, whereas patient and healthy donor samples were processed jointly. TCRB sequences were amplified from cDNA with the immunoSEQ multiplex PCR, producing 87-bp fragments spanning the CDR3 region. Amplicons were sequenced on the Illumina HiSeq platform. Per the original workflow: Synthetic template baselines were used to correct PCR bias computationally, reads within Hamming distance 2 were collapsed, and singletons that could not be merged were discarded. Reads were aligned to IMGT to assign V, D and J genes, CDR3 length, and insertions or deletions at six rearrangement sites. Clonotype counts were normalized to sorted cell number within each subset before computing true diversity and Gini coefficients with the tcR R package. Repertoire sharing was quantified using the overlap coefficient calculated on TCRB nucleotide sequences. TCRdb mirrors the immuneACCESS table, restricted to in-frame sequences. Some clones are absent from its copies; in checked studies, under half trace to an unresolved V gene, and the reason for the others is unknown. Clone size and the V and J calls come from that table; the DNA yielded D and trimming. The sample table shows about 130,000 clones, and about 10% are seen once. About 0.61% of the sample goes to the ten largest clones.

In this sample, this clone turned up a few times. It lacks a known antigen. Base qualities are not recorded, but no much larger clone differs from it by a single base. V ends up 6 bases short and J 4 bases short, with an unmatched junction base count of 10. CDR1 and CDR2 are read off the germline V gene as KGHSH and LQKENI. Including cysteine and phenylalanine, the CDR3 has 15 amino acids. The CDR3 DNA has 45 bases and is translated from base 1. A single peripheral blood draw of around 100 mL on average was collected from each donor into heparinised tubes. Using a panel that included CD45RO, CCR7, CD25, CD127, CD95 and CD27, naive, central memory, regulatory and stem cell-like memory CD4+ T cells were sorted on a BD FACSAria II. Purity was above 98% for every sorted population. PBMCs were isolated right away by Lymphoprep density gradient centrifugation and were stained directly, without culture. So that batch effects would be minimized, each experiment stained and sorted samples in pairs, pairing one healthy donor with one patient.

Sequencing was carried out using central memory CD4+ T cells from blood. Here the chain combines TRBV18 and TRBJ2-7; 9 central bases correspond to TRBD1. This clonotype was sampled from a young man in good health. CDR3 protein: CASSSNDRGVYEQYF. The DNA reads as follows: TGTGCCAGCTCTTCCAACGACAGGGGGGTATACGAGCAGTACTTC.